Sequencing of this T cell receptor (beta chain) was carried out in a study of T-cell memory formation after mild COVID-19. Whole-study context: The TCR clusters were mostly specific to one donor. Findings and limits, study-wide: A second wave expanding day 15 to 37 was CD4+-biased; contracting clones were balanced.

TCRdb reanalysed the 5' RACE reads using MiXCR and keeps one entry per CDR3 protein. The profile shows 120,000 to 150,000 distinct CDR3 sequences, more than 13% of them singletons. The CDR3 spans 14 residues. CDR1 DFQATT and CDR2 SNEGSKA come from the germline V gene (reference sequence). V lost 0 bases and J lost 2; bases outside the gene matches: 3. About this clonotype: What it binds is unknown.

The chain joins TRBV20-1 to TRBJ2-7, with 8 bases lining up with TRBD1. The sample taken for sequencing was PBMCs or a T cell subset sorted from them (not recorded which). The sequence derives from an adult woman who had mild COVID-19 (a few samples of this study predate the infection). Cell type and time point are not known. The CDR3: CSARDRDRTYEQYF. The CDR3 DNA reads TGCAGTGCTAGAGATAGGGACAGGACCTACGAGCAGTACTTC.